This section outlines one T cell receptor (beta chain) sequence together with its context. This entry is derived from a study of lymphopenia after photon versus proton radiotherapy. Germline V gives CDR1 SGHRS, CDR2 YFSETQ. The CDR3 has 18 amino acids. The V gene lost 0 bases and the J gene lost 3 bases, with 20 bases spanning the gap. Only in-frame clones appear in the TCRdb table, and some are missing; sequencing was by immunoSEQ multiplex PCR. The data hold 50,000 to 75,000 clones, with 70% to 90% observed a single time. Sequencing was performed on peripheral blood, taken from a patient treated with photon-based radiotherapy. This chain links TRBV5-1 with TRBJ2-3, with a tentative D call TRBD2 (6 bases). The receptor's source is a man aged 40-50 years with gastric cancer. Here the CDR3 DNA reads TGCGCCAGCAGCTTGGGCCTCGGGACTCGGGGTGGTACAGATACGCAGTATTTT. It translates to CASSLGLGTRGGTDTQYF.